The 2 T cell receptor beta chains reported below all come from one sample, sequenced in a study of beta chain features in type 1 diabetes. Study-level results: The study found moderately but significantly shorter TCRB CDR3s in all four CD4+ subsets of Type 1 diabetes patients.

Isolated RNA was reverse transcribed in full, so expressed TCRB transcripts were sequenced. The data were produced by immunoSEQ multiplex PCR, yet TCRdb's version contains in-frame clones alone and is incomplete. The data contain hundreds of thousands of clones, roughly an eighth of them singletons. Their target antigens are unknown. The specimen was naive CD4+ T cells from blood. These receptor sequences come from a man aged 18-30 years with type 1 diabetes.

The rearrangement joins TRBV5-1 to TRBJ2-1; 10 positions agree with TRBD1. Germline V gives CDR1 SGHRS, CDR2 YFSETQ. CDR3 size: 15 residues. V lost 2 bases to trimming and J lost 9 bases; unmatched junction nucleotides: 8. CDR3 loop: CASSFGTGDFGEQFF. The DNA for the CDR3 is TGCGCCAGCAGCTTCGGGACAGGGGATTTCGGTGAGCAGTTCTTC.

A few counts support this clone. The chain has TRBV6-1 and TRBJ2-7, with 9 bases identical to TRBD2. Germline V CDR1 and CDR2: MNHNS, SASEGT. This CDR3 contains 15 residues. Trimming took 4 bases from V and 3 from J; bases not matched to a gene: 7. The CDR3 reads CASSGSSGAYYEQYF. CDR3 sequence (DNA): TGTGCCAGCAGTGGCTCTAGCGGGGCTTACTACGAGCAGTACTTC.